Sequencing of this TCR beta chain was carried out in a study of CD4 and CD8 cells across lung adenocarcinoma regions. TCRdb re-derived calls from the PCR reads in MiXCR, one entry per CDR3 protein. There are some 25,000 distinct CDR3 sequences in the sample; around half occur only once, and less than 50% lies in the top ten. This clonotype showed up many times. Donors had localized lung adenocarcinoma, a non-small cell lung cancer. Germline values: CDR1 MNHNS, CDR2 SASEGT. The CDR3 consists of 11 residues. Trimming took 6 bases from V and 5 from J, leaving 7 bases between them. This chain uses TRBV6-1 with TRBJ2-5; D perhaps matches TRBD1 (5 bases). Sequencing input: CD8+ T cells from the center of a lung tumor. The TCR originated in a male donor with lung adenocarcinoma. The CD4 and CD8 labels of this study may be unreliable. The CDR3 DNA follows: TGTGCCAGCAGCCCAGGGGAGACCCAGTACTTC. Its translation: CASSPGETQYF.